The 15 T cell receptor beta chains in this list originate from one sample, sequenced in a study of regulatory T cells. Whole-study results and caveats: Hydrophobic residues at CDR3 positions 6 and 7 were enriched in conventional CD4+ T cells of CD3G-deficient patients.

The primer mix had 52 TRBV and 13 TRBJ primers. TCRdb's table, derived via immunoSEQ multiplex PCR, lists solely in-frame clones and lacks some. The table records tens of thousands of clones, more than 85% of them present only once. No antigen has been identified for these receptors. The specimen sequenced was conventional CD4+ T cells sorted from blood. These receptors were collected from a child aged 2-15 years with CD3G deficiency.

V gene TRBV5-1 combines with J gene TRBJ2-3; D is tentatively TRBD1 or TRBD2 (5 bases each). Germline CDR1 reads SGHRS; CDR2 reads YFSETQ. The CDR3 contains 14 residues. V was cut by 0 bases and J by 3 bases, with 8 bases left in between. DNA of the CDR3: TGCGCCAGCAGCTTGGGAGGGGCGACAGATACGCAGTATTTT. This sequence encodes CASSLGGATDTQYF.

The V gene is TRBV10-3, the J gene TRBJ2-7, with D possibly matching TRBD1 (5 bases). The CDR3 has 12 residues. V lost 2 bases to trimming and J lost 5 bases, with 7 bases between them. The germline CDR1 and CDR2 sequences are ENHRY and SYGVKD. In nucleotides, the CDR3 is TGTGCCATCAGTGAGAGGGGCCACGAGCAGTACTTC. Translated, it gives CAISERGHEQYF.

The table lists this clone with a count of one. This chain joins TRBV28 and TRBJ2-3, with 8 bases identical to TRBD1. Germline V gene data show CDR1 as MDHEN and CDR2 as SYDVKM. With V trimmed by 8 bases and J by 6 bases, 13 bases remained unmatched. This CDR3 contains 15 residues. The CDR3 reads CASPLGRGPGDTQYF. CDR3 bases: TGTGCCAGCCCCCTAGGCAGGGGGCCTGGTGATACGCAGTATTTT.

CDR3 sequence (DNA): TGTGCCAGCAGTTCCCAAGCTGGGAGCTCTGGAAACACCATATATTTT. This translates into CASSSQAGSSGNTIYF. The J gene is TRBJ1-3, the V gene TRBV28; no reliable D call. Trimming took 4 bases from V and 0 from J, leaving 13 bases between them. The CDR3 consists of 16 residues. Germline CDR1 is MDHEN and CDR2 is SYDVKM.

The chain uses TRBV6-1 and TRBJ2-7; no reliable D call. Trimming shortened V by 0 bases and J by 4 bases, and 13 bases separated the two germline ends. The CDR3 length is 15 residues. CDR1 is MNHNS, CDR2 SASEGT, per germline. Here the CDR3 reads CASSEATGYGYEQYF. The CDR3 region has the DNA TGTGCCAGCAGTGAAGCGACCGGGTACGGGTACGAGCAGTACTTC.

The genes are TRBV7-9 and TRBJ2-5, with TRBD2 identical over 10 bases. With 5 bases clipped from V and 5 bases from J, the junction kept 2 bases outside the gene matches. CDR3 length: 13 residues. Germline V CDR1 and CDR2: SEHNR, FQNEAQ (reference sequence). The CDR3 nucleotides are TGTGCCAGCAGCAGGGGACTAGCGGAGACCCAGTACTTC. It is translated as CASSRGLAETQYF.

This chain uses TRBV18 with TRBJ2-7, with unresolved D. With 4 bases removed from V and 7 bases from J, the gap between germline ends came to 17 bases. CDR3 length equals 14 residues. Per the germline V gene, CDR1 is KGHSH and CDR2 is LQKENI. The CDR3 loop reads CASSLLPLPAEQYF. CDR3 DNA sequence: TGTGCCAGCTCACTTCTCCCATTGCCCGCGGAGCAGTACTTC.

The chain uses TRBV28 and TRBJ2-1, with TRBD2 as a possible D gene (7 bases). V shed 3 bases and J shed 11 bases, with 23 bases lying between them. Germline CDR1 and CDR2: MDHEN and SYDVKM. CDR3 length: 16 amino acids. CDR3 in amino acids: CASSFGLASRGGKQFF. The CDR3 DNA is TGTGCCAGCAGTTTCGGGCTAGCCTCGAGGGGGGGAAAGCAGTTCTTC.

This clone was detected once. The chain couples TRBV19 to TRBJ1-2, with D maybe TRBD1 (6 bases). The CDR3 consists of 14 residues. Trimming removed 4 bases from V and 8 bases from J, with 17 bases in between. In germline, CDR1 is LNHDA, CDR2 SQIVND (reference sequence). The CDR3 nucleotides are TGTGCCAGTAGTACAGCAGGGGTACCCGCCGGCTACACCTTC. Translation gives CASSTAGVPAGYTF.

Only one count was recorded for this clone. The chain uses TRBV28 and TRBJ2-3; 9 nucleotides match TRBD1. V lost 11 bases and J lost 1; bases outside the gene matches: 4. This CDR3 is built from 13 residues. The germline gives CDR1 MDHEN, CDR2 SYDVKM. The chain's CDR3 is CAARTGGTDTQYF. CDR3 DNA sequence: TGTGCCGCCCGGACAGGGGGCACAGATACGCAGTATTTT. The full variable domain, in which reference TRBV28 and TRBJ2-3 provide the parts outside the CDR3, is DVKVTQSSRYLVKRTGEKVFLECVQDMDHENMFWYRQDPGLGLRLIYFSYDVKMKEKGDIPEGYSVSREKKERFSLILESASTNQTSMYLCAARTGGTDTQYFGPGTRLTVL.

V gene TRBV19 combines with J gene TRBJ1-1; D is uncertain. Germline CDR1 reads LNHDA; CDR2 reads SQIVND (reference sequence). The V end was cut by 4 bases, the J end by 1 base, with 1 base between. The CDR3 totals 11 residues. The CDR3 DNA reads as TGTGCCAGTAGTAAGAACACTGAAGCTTTCTTT. Encoded protein: CASSKNTEAFF.

This clone was detected a few times. The V call is TRBV28, the J call TRBJ2-7, with D tentatively TRBD1 or TRBD2 (5 bases each). There are 13 residues in the CDR3. The germline V gene has CDR1 MDHEN and CDR2 SYDVKM. Trimming took off 3 bases at V and 7 bases at J, with 13 bases between the two ends. CDR3 DNA: TGTGCCAGCAGTTTGGGGCGGGCTCGGGAGCAGTACTTC. Amino acids: CASSLGRAREQYF.

The chain joins TRBV28 to TRBJ2-3; D perhaps matches TRBD2 (5 bases). The ends were cut back, 3 bases at V and 10 bases at J, with 17 bases in the middle. The CDR3 length is 14 residues. The germline CDR1 and CDR2 sequences are MDHEN and SYDVKM. The chain's CDR3 is CASSFLGGREAQYF. The CDR3 region has the DNA TGTGCCAGCAGTTTTCTGGGCGGGCGAGAGGCGCAGTATTTT.

The chain is built from TRBV18 and TRBJ2-1, with D perhaps matching TRBD2 (5 bases). CDR1 and CDR2 (germline): KGHSH, LQKENI. The CDR3 has 17 residues. V was shortened by 6 bases and J by 4 bases, with 22 bases between the two germline ends. The CDR3 spells CASSPRGSGSRYNEQFF. The CDR3 DNA sequence: TGTGCCAGCTCCCCCCGCGGGTCGGGGAGCCGTTACAATGAGCAGTTCTTC. The full variable domain, with the rest looked up from reference TRBV18 and TRBJ2-1, is NAGVMQNPRHLVRRRGQEARLRCSPMKGHSHVYWYRQLPEEGLKFMVYLQKENIIDESGMPKERFSAEFPKEGPSILRIQQVVRGDSAAYFCASSPRGSGSRYNEQFFGPGTRLTVL.

The rearrangement uses TRBV6-6 and TRBJ2-5; a possible D gene is TRBD1 (6 bases). The DNA end lines up better with TRBJ2-7; the J call may be wrong. This CDR3 is built from 12 residues. In germline, CDR1 is MNHNY, CDR2 SVGAGI (reference sequence). CDR3: CASSQYRDEQYF. DNA for the CDR3: TGTGCCAGCAGCCAGTACAGGGACGAGCAGTACTTC.